This TCR beta chain stems from a study of blood T cell repertoires in COVID-19. This table comes from immunoSEQ multiplex PCR, and its TCRdb copy is limited to in-frame clones, with some not included. The profile shows fewer than 20,000 clones, 80% to 90% of them singletons. There are 16 residues in the CDR3. The germline CDR1 and CDR2 sequences are LGHNA and YSLEER. The V gene end was trimmed by 2 bases and the J gene end by 8 bases; junction bases not matched to a gene: 11. The chain employs TRBV4-3 and TRBJ2-2; 7 nucleotides agree with TRBD1. Material: peripheral blood. The clonotype originates from a human donor with active COVID-19. The donor label of this sample is uncertain. For the CDR3, the DNA is TGCGCCAGCAGCCAACGGAACAGGGGCCCGGGGGGGGAGCTGTTTTTT. It codes for CASSQRNRGPGGELFF.